The clone carrying this T cell receptor (beta chain) occurred a few times. The entry originates in a study of human T cells and chemical hapten exposure. In the study overall: Sensitization applied 2% DPC to approximately 2 cm by approximately 2 cm of upper inner arm skin. Patch tests delivered 0.01% DPC to the upper back and were evaluated at 6 days. Diagnoses of alopecia areata, totalis or universalis occurred in mostly female patients.

The time point is: pre-sensitization, week 0. The treatment: therapeutic diphenylcyclopropenone sensitization with weekly scalp DPC. The V and J ends lost 0 bases and 5 bases respectively, with 11 bases between them. Looked up from germline, CDR1 is SGDLS and CDR2 is YYNGEE. The length of the CDR3 is 14 residues. Per the study methods: Sample TCR counts, which ranged from roughly 20,000 to 750,000, had a median of around 96,000. Using its own MiXCR run on the RACE reads, TCRdb lists one record per CDR3 protein. The V and J calls here are based on TCRdb, not the publication. Of 190,000 or so distinct CDR3 sequences in the sample, 25% to 35% were seen once.

The sample here was whole blood, taken in connection with sensitization to the hapten diphenylcyclopropenone (DPC). The rearrangement links TRBV9 to TRBJ1-1; possible D gene TRBD1, 5 bases. This clonotype was obtained from a woman aged 25 to 39 with alopecia areata. Some clones in this sample may be carry-over from other donors' samples. The CDR3 is CASSVEGRGTEAFF. In DNA, the CDR3 is TGTGCCAGCAGCGTAGAGGGGAGGGGAACTGAAGCTTTCTTT.